This TCR beta chain was recorded in a study of blood T cell repertoires in COVID-19. On the study more broadly: Donors in the United States, Italy and Spain gave samples during acute or convalescent COVID-19. PBMCs, B-cell-depleted T cells, or T cells provided the cDNA or gDNA that made up the material.

With 3 bases clipped from V and 5 bases from J, the junction kept 8 bases outside the gene matches. Germline loops: CDR1 MNHEY, CDR2 SVGAGI. CDR3 length: 15 residues. Authors' methods: Cell counts per sample came from amplifying reference gene primers. TCRdb's copy holds only in-frame clones and misses some; the assay was immunoSEQ multiplex PCR. V, J and clone size were drawn from that table, and D and trimming were deduced from the DNA. This sample yields fewer than 150,000 clones, of which roughly 86% are seen a single time; around 19% belongs to the top ten. The TCR was taken from a woman between 45 and 65 years old who had recovered from COVID-19. The sample was peripheral blood. The chain couples TRBV6-5 to TRBJ1-1; 8 nucleotides line up with TRBD1. The CDR3 nucleotides are TGTGCCAGCAGTTATAGGACAGGGAGGGAAACTGAAGCTTTCTTT. The encoded protein is CASSYRTGRETEAFF.